The 3 T cell receptor beta chains reported below all come from one sample, sequenced in a study of shared clonotypes between healthy human individuals. TCRdb's copy holds only in-frame clones and misses some; the assay was immunoSEQ multiplex PCR. The sample yields about 960,000 clones, about three quarters seen once. The sequencing sample was made of memory CD4+ T cells sorted from blood. Stated subset: CD45RA-negative fraction. The receptors originated from a man younger than 35 in good health.

The rearrangement uses TRBV4-3 and TRBJ2-1; the D gene is possibly TRBD1 (6 bases). Germline V gives CDR1 LGHNA, CDR2 YSLEER. V was shortened by 3 bases and J by 8 bases, with 17 bases between the two germline ends. The CDR3 is made up of 15 amino acids. This CDR3 reads CASSHLTGLRDEQFF. CDR3 bases: TGCGCCAGCAGCCACCTTACAGGGTTAAGAGATGAGCAGTTCTTC.

The genes are TRBV7-9 and TRBJ1-2; TRBD1 aligns across 10 bases. Germline trimming cut 0 bases from V and 6 bases from J; bases unmatched to any gene: 7. CDR1 and CDR2 from the germline V gene are SEHNR and FQNEAQ (reference sequence). The CDR3 is 16 residues long. The CDR3 sequence is CASSLASTGGADGYTF. In nucleotides, the CDR3 is TGTGCCAGCAGCTTAGCGTCGACAGGGGGCGCAGATGGCTACACCTTC.

The chain recombines TRBV10-3 with TRBJ1-4; TRBD1 might be the D (5 bases). V lost 5 bases and J 3 bases, leaving 7 bases between the germline ends. This CDR3 region has 13 residues. Germline V gene lookup returns CDR1 ENHRY and CDR2 SYGVKD. The CDR3 is CAISQGSNEKLFF. The CDR3 DNA is TGTGCCATCAGTCAGGGCTCTAATGAAAAACTGTTTTTT.